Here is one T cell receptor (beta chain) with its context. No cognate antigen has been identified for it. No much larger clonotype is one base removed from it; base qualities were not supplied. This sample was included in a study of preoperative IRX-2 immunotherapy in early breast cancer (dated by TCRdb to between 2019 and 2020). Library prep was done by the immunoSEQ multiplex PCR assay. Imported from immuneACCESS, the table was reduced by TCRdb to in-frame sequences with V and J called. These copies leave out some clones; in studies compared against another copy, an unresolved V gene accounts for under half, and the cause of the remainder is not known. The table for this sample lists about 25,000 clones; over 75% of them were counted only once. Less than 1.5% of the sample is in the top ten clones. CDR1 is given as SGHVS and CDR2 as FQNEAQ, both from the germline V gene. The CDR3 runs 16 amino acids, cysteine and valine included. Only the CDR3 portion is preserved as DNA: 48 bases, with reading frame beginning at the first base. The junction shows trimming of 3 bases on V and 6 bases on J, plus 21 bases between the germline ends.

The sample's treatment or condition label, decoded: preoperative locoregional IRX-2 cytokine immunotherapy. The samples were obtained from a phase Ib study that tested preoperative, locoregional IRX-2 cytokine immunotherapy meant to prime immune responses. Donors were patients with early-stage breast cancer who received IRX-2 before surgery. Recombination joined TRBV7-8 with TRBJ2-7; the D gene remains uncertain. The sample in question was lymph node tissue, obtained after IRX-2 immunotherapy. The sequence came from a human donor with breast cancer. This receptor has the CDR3 CASSLWVAVFGREQYV. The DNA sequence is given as TGTGCCAGCAGCTTGTGGGTCGCTGTATTCGGCCGCGAGCAGTACGTC.